A single sample gave rise to the 10 T cell receptor beta chains below, sequenced in a study of OX40 agonist ivuxolimab in advanced cancers. Libraries were prepared by immunoSEQ multiplex PCR; TCRdb keeps only in-frame clonotypes and omits some of them. Among about 34,000 clones listed, around 90% were seen once. Source: CD4+ or CD8+ T cells sorted from blood, taken in a trial of the OX40 agonist ivuxolimab. The origin of the receptors is an adult with an advanced solid tumor such as melanoma, head and neck, liver or kidney cancer.

The J gene is TRBJ1-5, the V gene TRBV19; D is uncertain. CDR1 and CDR2 from the germline V gene are LNHDA and SQIVND (reference sequence). This CDR3 spans 18 amino acids. Trimming took 3 bases from V and 0 from J, leaving 18 bases between them. The CDR3 DNA is TGTGCCAGTAGTATTAGGCGACAAGCGCTAGGTAGCAATCAGCCCCAGCATTTT. It codes for CASSIRRQALGSNQPQHF.

The J gene is TRBJ1-2, the V gene TRBV4-2, with 11 nucleotides matching TRBD1. Germline V gene data show CDR1 as LGHNA and CDR2 as YNFKEQ. J gave up 3 bases and V 3 bases, and 6 bases lay outside the gene matches. The CDR3 runs 16 residues. The CDR3 nucleotides read TGTGCCAGCAGCCATTTCGGACAGGGGGCGGACTATGGCTACACCTTC. Amino acid sequence: CASSHFGQGADYGYTF.

In this sample, this clone turned up once. This sequence joins TRBV2 and TRBJ2-2; the match to TRBD1 covers 9 bases. CDR1 SNHLY and CDR2 FYNNEI come from the germline V gene. Unmatched junction bases numbered 10, after V lost 7 bases and J lost 7 bases. The CDR3 sequence is 15 residues long. The CDR3, as DNA: TGTGCCAGCAACTCGAGGGACAGGGCGAGCGGGGAGCTGTTTTTT. This codes for CASNSRDRASGELFF.

V usage is TRBV6-5 and J usage is TRBJ1-6; D ambiguous. The germline CDR1 and CDR2 sequences are MNHEY and SVGAGI. Trimming shortened V by 1 base and J by 8 bases, and 6 bases separated the two germline ends. The CDR3 is made up of 13 amino acids. The CDR3: CASSYFTDSPLHF. CDR3 DNA: TGTGCCAGCAGTTACTTCACGGATTCACCCCTCCACTTT.

The chain uses TRBV9 and TRBJ1-3, with a tentative D call TRBD1 (5 bases). CDR3 length: 15 residues. The germline V and J ends were trimmed by 4 bases and 2 bases, with 13 bases remaining between them. The germline V gene encodes CDR1 SGDLS and CDR2 YYNGEE. The CDR3 reads CASSTSQGAGNTIYF. Here the CDR3 DNA reads TGTGCCAGCAGCACCAGTCAAGGGGCTGGAAACACCATATATTTT.

V usage is TRBV5-5 and J usage is TRBJ1-2; 7 positions agree with TRBD1. Germline values: CDR1 SGHKS, CDR2 YYEKEE (reference sequence). The CDR3 covers 15 residues. The junction had 7 bases not matched to a gene; V was cut back by 0 bases and J by 5 bases. This CDR3 is CASSLVQGLEYGYTF. The CDR3 DNA sequence: TGTGCCAGCAGCTTGGTACAGGGGTTGGAATATGGCTACACCTTC.

This chain joins TRBV29-1 and TRBJ2-1; 9 bases fit TRBD2. Germline CDR1 SQVTM, CDR2 ANQGSEA. CDR3 length equals 14 residues. V was pared by 8 bases and J by 4 bases, with 9 bases of the junction left unmatched. The CDR3 loop reads CSFSSGAYYNEQFF. As DNA, the CDR3 is TGCAGCTTCTCTAGCGGGGCCTATTACAATGAGCAGTTCTTC.

V and J are TRBV28 and TRBJ2-3; the D call may be TRBD1 or TRBD2 (5 bases each). The germline CDR1 and CDR2 sequences are MDHEN and SYDVKM. V was pared by 6 bases and J by 0 bases, with 13 bases between. CDR3 length equals 15 residues. The CDR3: CASSDLGRSTDTQYF. CDR3 DNA: TGTGCCAGCAGCGACCTGGGACGGAGCACAGATACGCAGTATTTT.

The genes are TRBV19 and TRBJ1-2; D remains ambiguous. This CDR3 region has 14 residues. The V gene's germline CDR1 is LNHDA and CDR2 SQIVND (reference sequence). Trimming removed 8 bases from V and 0 bases from J, with 13 bases in between. The CDR3 protein is CASSSRRTNYGYTF. The DNA of the CDR3 is TGTGCCAGTTCTAGCAGGCGGACTAACTATGGCTACACCTTC.

V usage is TRBV15 and J usage is TRBJ2-3, with D unclear. Germline assignment: CDR1 LNHNV and CDR2 YYDKDF (reference sequence). With 3 bases removed from V and 0 bases from J, the gap between germline ends came to 10 bases. The CDR3 spans 15 residues. The CDR3 DNA follows: TGTGCCACCAGCAGCGCCGGCGGTAGCACAGATACGCAGTATTTT. As protein: CATSSAGGSTDTQYF.